Below, 6 T cell receptor beta chains from the same sample are listed, as sequenced in a study of CD8 T cells in ankylosing spondylitis. TCRdb reprocessed the 5' RACE reads with MiXCR, giving one entry per CDR3 protein. The sample has 120,000 to 150,000 distinct CDR3 sequences; 7% to 9% are singletons. The sample taken for sequencing was synovial fluid, either unsorted or a sorted T cell fraction (not recorded which). These receptors originate from a male donor with ankylosing spondylitis.

Many counts were recorded for this clonotype. The genes are TRBV7-2 and TRBJ2-2, with 12 bases matching TRBD1. Germline V gives CDR1 SGHTA, CDR2 FQGNSA. This CDR3 contains 15 residues. V shed 4 bases, J shed 6 bases, and the junction held 3 bases outside the gene matches. The CDR3 DNA follows: TGTGCCAGCAGCTCGGGACAGGGGGCGTCCGGGGAGCTGTTTTTT. The encoded protein is CASSSGQGASGELFF.

The chain joins TRBV7-2 to TRBJ2-5; 13 bases fit TRBD2. The CDR3 consists of 16 residues. V lost 6 bases, J lost 4 bases, and 8 bases stayed unmatched. In germline, CDR1 is SGHTA, CDR2 FQGNSA. The CDR3 region is CASSRTRTSGRETQYF. In DNA form, the CDR3 reads TGTGCCAGCAGTCGAACTAGGACTAGCGGGAGAGAGACCCAGTACTTC.

This clonotype was detected many times. This chain links TRBV7-3 with TRBJ2-1; 7 nucleotides align to TRBD2. The V segment lost 6 bases and the J segment 1 base; nucleotides outside the gene matches: 6. The CDR3 contains 15 residues. The germline V gene encodes CDR1 SGHTA and CDR2 FQGTGA. CDR3 loop: CASRLSGPSYNEQFF. In nucleotides, the CDR3 is TGTGCCAGCAGGCTTAGCGGGCCTTCCTACAATGAGCAGTTCTTC.

This clonotype was seen repeatedly, ten times or more. The V and J genes are TRBV20-1 and TRBJ2-5; D gene uncertain. Trimming cost V 4 bases and J 2 bases, with 11 bases left between them. From germline, CDR1 is DFQATT and CDR2 SNEGSKA (reference sequence). The CDR3 is 13 residues long. The CDR3 DNA reads TGCAGTGCTACCTGGCAAGAACAAGAGACCCAGTACTTC. This encodes CSATWQEQETQYF.

This clonotype was seen many times. Compared with germline, one end of the junction differs, possibly owing to a read error. This chain joins TRBV5-4 and TRBJ2-5; possible D gene TRBD1, 6 bases. This CDR3 is 13 amino acids long. CDR1 SGHNT and CDR2 YYREEE come from the germline V gene (reference sequence). CDR3 DNA sequence: TGCGCCAGCAGCTTGCGAGGGGGAGAGACCCAGTACTTC. As protein: CASSLRGGETQYF.

In DNA, the CDR3 is TGTGCCACCAGCAGAGAAGCGGGGGACTCCTACGAGCAGTACTTC. This gives the protein CATSREAGDSYEQYF. This chain links TRBV15 with TRBJ2-7; 8 nucleotides match TRBD2. Trimming removed 0 bases from V and 0 bases from J; junction bases left unmatched: 1. Germline CDR1 and CDR2: LNHNV and YYDKDF (reference sequence). The CDR3 is made up of 15 amino acids.